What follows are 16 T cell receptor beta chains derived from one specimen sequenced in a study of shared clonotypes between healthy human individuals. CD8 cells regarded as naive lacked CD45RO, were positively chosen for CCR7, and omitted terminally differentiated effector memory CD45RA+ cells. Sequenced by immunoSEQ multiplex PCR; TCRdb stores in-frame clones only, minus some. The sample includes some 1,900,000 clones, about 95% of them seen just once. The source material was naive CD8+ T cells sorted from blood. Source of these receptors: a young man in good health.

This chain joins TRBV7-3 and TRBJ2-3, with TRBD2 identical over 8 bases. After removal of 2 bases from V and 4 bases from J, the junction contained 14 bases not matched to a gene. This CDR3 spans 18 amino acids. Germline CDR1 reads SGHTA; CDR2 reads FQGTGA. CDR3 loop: CASSLGPLDSGVADTQYF. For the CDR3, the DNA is TGTGCCAGCAGCTTAGGACCCCTGGATAGCGGGGTTGCAGATACGCAGTATTTT.

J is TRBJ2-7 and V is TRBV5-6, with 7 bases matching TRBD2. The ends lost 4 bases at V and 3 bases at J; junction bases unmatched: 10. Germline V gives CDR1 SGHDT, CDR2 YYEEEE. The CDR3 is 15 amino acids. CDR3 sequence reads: CASSDATGGDYEQYF. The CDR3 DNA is TGTGCCAGCAGCGATGCCACGGGGGGTGACTACGAGCAGTACTTC. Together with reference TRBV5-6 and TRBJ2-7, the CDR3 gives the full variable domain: DAGVTQSPTHLIKTRGQQVTLRCSPKSGHDTVSWYQQALGQGPQFIFQYYEEEERQRGNFPDRFSGHQFPNYSSELNVNALLLGDSALYLCASSDATGGDYEQYFGPGTRLTVT.

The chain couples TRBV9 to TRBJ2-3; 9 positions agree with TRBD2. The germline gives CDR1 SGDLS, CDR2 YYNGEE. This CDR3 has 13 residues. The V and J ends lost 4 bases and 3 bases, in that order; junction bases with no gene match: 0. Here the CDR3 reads CASSTSGTDTQYF. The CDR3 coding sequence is TGTGCCAGCAGCACTAGCGGGACAGATACGCAGTATTTT. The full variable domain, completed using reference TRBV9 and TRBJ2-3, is DSGVTQTPKHLITATGQRVTLRCSPRSGDLSVYWYQQSLDQGLQFLIQYYNGEERAKGNILERFSAQQFPDLHSELNLSSLELGDSALYFCASSTSGTDTQYFGPGTRLTVL.

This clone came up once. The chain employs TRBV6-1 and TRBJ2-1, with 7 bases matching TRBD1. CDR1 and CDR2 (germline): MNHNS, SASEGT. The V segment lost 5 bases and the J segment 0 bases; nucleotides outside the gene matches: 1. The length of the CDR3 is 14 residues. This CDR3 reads CASSRDSSYNEQFF. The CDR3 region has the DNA TGTGCCAGCAGTCGGGACAGCTCCTACAATGAGCAGTTCTTC.

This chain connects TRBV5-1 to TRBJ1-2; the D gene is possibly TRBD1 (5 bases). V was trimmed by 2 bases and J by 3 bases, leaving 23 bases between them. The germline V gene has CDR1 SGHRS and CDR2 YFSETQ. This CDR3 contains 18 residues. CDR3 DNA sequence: TGCGCCAGCAGCTTACCAGGACACCCGCCCAGAGAGTACTATGGCTACACCTTC. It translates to CASSLPGHPPREYYGYTF. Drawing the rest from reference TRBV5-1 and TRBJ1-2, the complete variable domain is KAGVTQTPRYLIKTRGQQVTLSCSPISGHRSVSWYQQTPGQGLQFLFEYFSETQRNKGNFPGRFSGRQFSNSRSEMNVSTLELGDSALYLCASSLPGHPPREYYGYTFGSGTRLTVV.

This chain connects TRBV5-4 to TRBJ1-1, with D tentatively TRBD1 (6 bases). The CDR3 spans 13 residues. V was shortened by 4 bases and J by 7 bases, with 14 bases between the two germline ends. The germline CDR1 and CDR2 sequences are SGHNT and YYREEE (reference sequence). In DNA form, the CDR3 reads TGTGCCAGCAGCAGGGGGGGACACTATGAAGCTTTCTTT. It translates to CASSRGGHYEAFF.

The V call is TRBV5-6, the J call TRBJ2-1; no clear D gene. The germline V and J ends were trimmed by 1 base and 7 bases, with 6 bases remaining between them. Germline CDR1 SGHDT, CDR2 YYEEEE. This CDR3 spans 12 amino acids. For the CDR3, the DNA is TGTGCCAGCAGCTTGTTCGTGAATGAGCAGTTCTTC. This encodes CASSLFVNEQFF.

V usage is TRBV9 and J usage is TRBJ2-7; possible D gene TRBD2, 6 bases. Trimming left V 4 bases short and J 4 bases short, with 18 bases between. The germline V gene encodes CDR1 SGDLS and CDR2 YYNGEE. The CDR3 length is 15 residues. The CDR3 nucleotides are TGTGCCAGCAGCCCGAGTGGCGGGACCCCATACGAGCAGTACTTC. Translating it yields CASSPSGGTPYEQYF. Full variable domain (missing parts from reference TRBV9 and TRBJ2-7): DSGVTQTPKHLITATGQRVTLRCSPRSGDLSVYWYQQSLDQGLQFLIQYYNGEERAKGNILERFSAQQFPDLHSELNLSSLELGDSALYFCASSPSGGTPYEQYFGPGTRLTVT.

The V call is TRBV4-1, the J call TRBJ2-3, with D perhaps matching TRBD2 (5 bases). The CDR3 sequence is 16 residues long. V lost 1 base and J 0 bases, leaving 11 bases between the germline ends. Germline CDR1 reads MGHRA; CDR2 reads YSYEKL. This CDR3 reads CASSQVERPSTDTQYF. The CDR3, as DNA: TGCGCCAGCAGCCAAGTCGAGCGGCCTAGCACAGATACGCAGTATTTT.

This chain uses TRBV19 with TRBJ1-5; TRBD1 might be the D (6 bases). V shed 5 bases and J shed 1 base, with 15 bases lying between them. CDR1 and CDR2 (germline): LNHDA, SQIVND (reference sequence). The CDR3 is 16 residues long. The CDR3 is CASSRETGGSNQPQHF. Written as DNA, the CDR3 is TGTGCCAGTAGTCGCGAGACAGGAGGAAGCAATCAGCCCCAGCATTTT.

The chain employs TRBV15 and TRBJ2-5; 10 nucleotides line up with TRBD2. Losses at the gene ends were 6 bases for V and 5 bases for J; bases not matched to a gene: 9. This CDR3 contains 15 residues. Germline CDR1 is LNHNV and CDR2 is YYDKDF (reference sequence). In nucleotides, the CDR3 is TGTGCCACCAGGCACAGCGGGAGGGAGGGGGAGACCCAGTACTTC. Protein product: CATRHSGREGETQYF.

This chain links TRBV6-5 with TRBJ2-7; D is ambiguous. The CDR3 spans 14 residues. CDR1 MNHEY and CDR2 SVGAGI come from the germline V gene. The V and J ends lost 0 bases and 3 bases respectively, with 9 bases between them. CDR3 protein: CASSYSLLVYEQYF. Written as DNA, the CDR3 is TGTGCCAGCAGTTACTCGCTTTTGGTCTACGAGCAGTACTTC.

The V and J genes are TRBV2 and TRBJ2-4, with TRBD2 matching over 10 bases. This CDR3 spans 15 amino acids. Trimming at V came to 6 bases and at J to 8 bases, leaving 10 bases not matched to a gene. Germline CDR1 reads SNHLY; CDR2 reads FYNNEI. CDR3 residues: CASRGSSGSRDIQYF. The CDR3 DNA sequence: TGTGCCAGCAGAGGTTCTAGCGGGAGTCGGGACATTCAGTACTTC.

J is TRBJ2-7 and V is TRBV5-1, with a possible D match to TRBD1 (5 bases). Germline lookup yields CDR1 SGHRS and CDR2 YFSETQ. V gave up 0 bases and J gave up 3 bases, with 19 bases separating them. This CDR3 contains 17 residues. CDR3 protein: CASSLGVDRKHGYEQYF. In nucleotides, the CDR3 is TGCGCCAGCAGCTTGGGAGTCGACAGAAAACACGGCTACGAGCAGTACTTC.

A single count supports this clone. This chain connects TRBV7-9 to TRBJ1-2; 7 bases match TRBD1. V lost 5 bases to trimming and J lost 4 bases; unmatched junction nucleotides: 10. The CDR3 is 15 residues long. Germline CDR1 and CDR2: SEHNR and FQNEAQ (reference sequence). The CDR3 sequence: CASSIAGTVFYGYTF. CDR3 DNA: TGTGCCAGCAGCATCGCCGGGACAGTGTTCTATGGCTACACCTTC. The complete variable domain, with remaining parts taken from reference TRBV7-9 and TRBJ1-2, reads DTGVSQNPRHKITKRGQNVTFRCDPISEHNRLYWYRQTLGQGPEFLTYFQNEAQLEKSRLLSDRFSAERPKGSFSTLEIQRTEQGDSAMYLCASSIAGTVFYGYTFGSGTRLTVV.

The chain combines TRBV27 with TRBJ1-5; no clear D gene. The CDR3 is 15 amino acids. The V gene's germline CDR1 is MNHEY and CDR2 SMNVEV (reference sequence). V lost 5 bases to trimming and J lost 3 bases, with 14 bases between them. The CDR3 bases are TGTGCCAGCAGTCCAGGTGGAGGGTACAATCAGCCCCAGCATTTT. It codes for CASSPGGGYNQPQHF.